The 3 T cell receptor beta chains below were found in one sample sequenced in a study of blood T cell repertoires in COVID-19. TCRdb keeps only in-frame clones here, not all; method: immunoSEQ multiplex PCR. Of 30,000 to 40,000 clones listed, 85% were seen once; the top ten hold approximately 15%. Sequenced input: peripheral blood. The receptors come from a woman aged 55 to 70 with active COVID-19.

The CDR3 coding sequence is TGCGCCAGCAGCTTGTTTGGGGGCGCGGGCACAGATACGCAGTATTTT. This sequence encodes CASSLFGGAGTDTQYF. The chain recombines TRBV5-1 with TRBJ2-3; weak D call: TRBD1 (6 bases). The germline V gene encodes CDR1 SGHRS and CDR2 YFSETQ. CDR3 length equals 16 residues. Trimming removed 1 base at V and 1 base at J, with 13 bases between.

The chain's CDR3 is CASSWVRGGKLFF. The CDR3 DNA follows: TGTGCCAGCAGCTGGGTCCGTGGCGGAAAACTGTTTTTT. The V call is TRBV7-8, the J call TRBJ1-4; D unclear. CDR3 length: 13 residues. Germline V gene data show CDR1 as SGHVS and CDR2 as FQNEAQ. The ends were cut back, 4 bases at V and 10 bases at J, with 13 bases in the middle.

The V call is TRBV28, the J call TRBJ2-1; 7 bases align to TRBD2. Germline CDR1 and CDR2: MDHEN and SYDVKM. The CDR3 totals 15 residues. The V segment lost 7 bases and the J segment 5 bases; nucleotides outside the gene matches: 11. CDR3 DNA: TGTGCCAGCAAACGGCCTCGGGACTACCACAATGAGCAGTTCTTC. Its protein is CASKRPRDYHNEQFF.